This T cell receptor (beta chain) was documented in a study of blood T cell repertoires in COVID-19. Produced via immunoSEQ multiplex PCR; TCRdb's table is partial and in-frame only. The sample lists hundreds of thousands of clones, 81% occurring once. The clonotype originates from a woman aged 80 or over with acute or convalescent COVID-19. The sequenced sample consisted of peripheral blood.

CDR3 region: CASSPYRGRGRLAKNIQYF. For the CDR3, the DNA is TGTGCCAGCAGCCCATACAGGGGCCGGGGACGCCTAGCCAAAAACATTCAGTACTTC. The chain uses TRBV3-1 (or the pseudogene TRBV3-2) and TRBJ2-4; 7 bases line up with TRBD1. The CDR3 is made up of 19 amino acids. The J segment lost 0 bases and the V segment lost 4 bases, leaving 15 bases of the junction unmatched. Germline V lookup: CDR1 LGHDT, CDR2 YNNKEL (reference sequence).